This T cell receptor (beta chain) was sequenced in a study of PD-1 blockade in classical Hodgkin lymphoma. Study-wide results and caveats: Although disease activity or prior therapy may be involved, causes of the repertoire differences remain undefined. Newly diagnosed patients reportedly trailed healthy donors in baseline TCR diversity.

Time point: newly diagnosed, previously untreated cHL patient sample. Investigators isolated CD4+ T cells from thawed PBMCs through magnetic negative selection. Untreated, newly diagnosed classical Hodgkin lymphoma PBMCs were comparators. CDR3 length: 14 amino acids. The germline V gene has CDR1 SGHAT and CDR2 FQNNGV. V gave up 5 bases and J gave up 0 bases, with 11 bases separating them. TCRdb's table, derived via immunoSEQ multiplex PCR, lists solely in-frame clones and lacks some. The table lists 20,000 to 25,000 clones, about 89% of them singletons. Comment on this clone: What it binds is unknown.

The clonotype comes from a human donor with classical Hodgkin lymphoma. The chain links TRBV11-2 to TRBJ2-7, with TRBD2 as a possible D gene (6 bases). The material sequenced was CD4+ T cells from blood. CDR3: CASSPIGSSYEQYF. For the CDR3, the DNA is TGTGCCAGCAGCCCTATCGGGAGCTCCTACGAGCAGTACTTC.